The source of this T cell receptor (beta chain) is a study of T cell responses to AZD1222 COVID-19 vaccine. TCRdb's copy holds only in-frame clones and misses some; the assay was immunoSEQ multiplex PCR. The table includes 150,000 to 200,000 clones, over 80% detected once. Study conclusions and caveats: Females outnumbered males among donors, who were mostly white British; clonal diversity was possibly underestimated. Samples come after the peak T cell response, not at day 14. Across spike, vaccine-associated CD4 TCRs were found, dominant at 160-218 and 743-854.

A note on this clone: What it binds is not known.

V lost 6 bases and J 2 bases, leaving 11 bases between the germline ends. Germline loops: CDR1 SNHLY, CDR2 FYNNEI. The CDR3 totals 15 residues. The rearrangement links TRBV2 to TRBJ2-6; D is possibly TRBD1 (6 bases). The receptor's source is an adult in good health. Material: peripheral blood, obtained on day 0 of AZD1222 vaccination. This chain's CDR3 is CASSPGQPGANVLTF. DNA for the CDR3: TGTGCCAGCAGCCCCGGACAGCCTGGGGCCAACGTCCTGACTTTC.